The 13 T cell receptor beta chains below come from one sample, sequenced in a study of CD8 T cells in ankylosing spondylitis. TCRdb reprocessed the 5' RACE reads via MiXCR and lists one record per CDR3 protein. The table has around 150,000 distinct CDR3 sequences, about 7% seen once. Sequenced input: blood, either unsorted or a sorted T cell fraction (not recorded which). All receptors come from a female donor with ankylosing spondylitis or in good health (not recorded which).

In its sample, this clonotype was seen a few times. The chain is built from TRBV12-3 or TRBV12-4 and TRBJ2-2, with D perhaps TRBD2 (7 bases). Trimming pared 6 bases from V and 1 base from J, leaving 12 bases between. The CDR3 spans 15 residues. CDR3 region: CASSKGGGNTGELFF. CDR3 nucleotide sequence: TGTGCCAGCAGCAAGGGAGGGGGGAACACCGGGGAGCTGTTTTTT.

This clonotype came up many times. DNA of the CDR3: TGTGCCAGCAGCCAGTTAGCGGGGGGACCCTACGAGCAGTACTTC. Its protein product is CASSQLAGGPYEQYF. V gene TRBV4-2 combines with J gene TRBJ2-7; 10 bases line up with TRBD2. Germline lookup yields CDR1 LGHNA and CDR2 YNFKEQ. This CDR3 spans 15 amino acids. V lost 3 bases, J lost 2 bases, and 4 bases stayed unmatched.

Ten or more counts support this clonotype. The V and J genes are TRBV20-1 and TRBJ1-3; no firm D call. Germline loops: CDR1 DFQATT, CDR2 SNEGSKA (reference sequence). Trimming took off 0 bases at V and 1 base at J, with 4 bases between the two ends. The CDR3 is made up of 13 amino acids. The CDR3 DNA sequence: TGCAGTGCTAGAGACGAGTCTGGAAACACCATATATTTT. It specifies CSARDESGNTIYF.

This clonotype has just a few counts. V and J are TRBV4-1 and TRBJ2-2; 7 nucleotides agree with TRBD1. The CDR3 consists of 16 residues. Germline values: CDR1 MGHRA, CDR2 YSYEKL. Trimming removed 3 bases from V and 5 bases from J; junction bases left unmatched: 9. CDR3: CASSQLTGLSTGELFF. Here the CDR3 DNA reads TGCGCCAGCAGCCAGCTGACAGGGTTGAGTACCGGGGAGCTGTTTTTT.

Ten or more counts support this clonotype. The genes are TRBV6-1 and TRBJ2-2; D unresolved. V dropped 7 bases and J dropped 3 bases, with 9 bases sitting between them. This CDR3 is built from 13 residues. The germline V gene encodes CDR1 MNHNS and CDR2 SASEGT. CDR3 DNA sequence: TGTGCCAGCATCCAATCCTACACCGGGGAGCTGTTTTTT. Residues: CASIQSYTGELFF.

This clonotype was counted many times. The genes are TRBV27 and TRBJ2-1; a possible D gene is TRBD1 (6 bases). Germline V gene sequence: CDR1 MNHEY, CDR2 SMNVEV (reference sequence). Trimming took off 0 bases at V and 3 bases at J, with 12 bases between the two ends. The CDR3 is 16 residues long. Written as DNA, the CDR3 is TGTGCCAGCAGTTTATCGGGCAGGGGTTACTACAATGAGCAGTTCTTC. This gives the protein CASSLSGRGYYNEQFF.

The table lists this clonotype with many counts. The J gene is TRBJ2-7, the V gene TRBV4-3; the match to TRBD2 covers 7 bases. The CDR3 sequence is 18 residues long. Trimming took 2 bases from V and 0 from J; bases not matched to a gene: 13. Germline V gives CDR1 LGHNA, CDR2 YSLEER. The CDR3: CASSQFRFAAGTSYEQYF. In DNA form, the CDR3 reads TGCGCCAGCAGCCAATTTAGGTTCGCAGCGGGGACCTCCTACGAGCAGTACTTC.

This clonotype was detected ten times or more. The rearrangement links TRBV5-1 to TRBJ2-7, with D maybe TRBD1 (6 bases). The CDR3 has 13 amino acids. Germline V CDR1 and CDR2: SGHRS, YFSETQ. V was pared by 1 base and J by 3 bases, with 8 bases between. CDR3 nucleotide sequence: TGCGCCAGCAGCTTGCAACAGGGCTACGAGCAGTACTTC. Translated, it gives CASSLQQGYEQYF.

This clonotype came up many times. CDR3 nucleotides: TGCAGTGCTAGCAAGGACATGCTGGGCACAGATACGCAGTATTTT. Protein sequence: CSASKDMLGTDTQYF. This sequence joins TRBV20-1 and TRBJ2-3; D is perhaps TRBD1 (5 bases). The V end lost 3 bases, the J end lost 1 base, and 14 bases lay between the germline ends. Germline V gene sequence: CDR1 DFQATT, CDR2 SNEGSKA (reference sequence). The length of the CDR3 is 15 residues.

This clonotype was counted at least ten times. The chain links TRBV11-2 to TRBJ1-3; D is perhaps TRBD1 (5 bases). The CDR3 contains 15 residues. The germline V gene has CDR1 SGHAT and CDR2 FQNNGV. The V gene lost 5 bases and the J gene lost 6 bases, with 17 bases spanning the gap. CDR3 amino acids: CASSPDIPPLNTIYF. The CDR3 DNA reads TGTGCCAGCAGCCCGGACATCCCACCCTTAAACACCATATATTTT.

The CDR3 protein is CASRSAPVRNTGELFF. CDR3 nucleotide sequence: TGCGCCAGCAGATCAGCCCCCGTTAGGAACACCGGGGAGCTGTTTTTT. This chain links TRBV5-1 with TRBJ2-2, with D unclear. Deletions cut 5 bases from V and 1 base from J, with 15 bases between. The CDR3 has 16 residues. Germline values: CDR1 SGHRS, CDR2 YFSETQ.

This clonotype was picked up many times. The CDR3, as DNA: TGCGCCAGCAGCTTGGATGGAGGAATGCGTAACTATGGCTACACCTTC. Residues: CASSLDGGMRNYGYTF. The V and J genes are TRBV5-1 and TRBJ1-2; D call uncertain. Trimming took 0 bases from V and 1 from J, leaving 13 bases between them. The CDR3 covers 16 residues. Germline CDR1 and CDR2: SGHRS and YFSETQ.

At least ten counts were recorded for this clonotype. The J gene is TRBJ2-7, the V gene TRBV5-1; D is ambiguous. Trimming took off 1 base at V and 7 bases at J, with 12 bases between the two ends. Germline CDR1 is SGHRS and CDR2 is YFSETQ. The CDR3 is 13 residues long. As DNA, the CDR3 is TGCGCCAGCAGCTTGAGTCGGCAGGATGAGCAGTACTTC. Protein sequence: CASSLSRQDEQYF.